These 26 T cell receptor beta chains were sequenced from one sample in a study of shared clonotypes between healthy human individuals. Sequencing was performed with immunoSEQ multiplex PCR; in TCRdb, only in-frame clones are kept and a portion is missing. Of about 1,900,000 clones listed, about 95% are singletons. Positive CCR7 selection of CD45RO-negative cells yielded the naive CD8 cells, and terminally differentiated effector memory CD45RA+ cells were excluded. Material: naive CD8+ T cells sorted from blood. The source of these receptors is a man between 18 and 29 years old in good health.

The genes are TRBV4-1 and TRBJ2-5; TRBD1 is a possible D gene (6 bases). The V gene lost 0 bases and the J gene lost 1 base, with 15 bases spanning the gap. In germline, CDR1 is MGHRA, CDR2 YSYEKL. The CDR3 sequence is 17 residues long. The CDR3 coding sequence is TGCGCCAGCAGCCAAGAGGGAACAGGGAGTAGCCAAGAGACCCAGTACTTC. As protein: CASSQEGTGSSQETQYF.

The chain couples TRBV7-9 to TRBJ2-1; the D call may be TRBD1 or TRBD2 (6 bases each). Germline CDR1 and CDR2: SEHNR and FQNEAQ (reference sequence). The V gene lost 3 bases and the J gene lost 9 bases, with 12 bases spanning the gap. This CDR3 contains 13 residues. Here the CDR3 reads CASSFSGGGEQFF. The CDR3 nucleotides are TGTGCCAGCAGCTTTAGCGGAGGGGGTGAGCAGTTCTTC. The full variable domain, in which reference TRBV7-9 and TRBJ2-1 provide the parts outside the CDR3, is DTGVSQNPRHKITKRGQNVTFRCDPISEHNRLYWYRQTLGQGPEFLTYFQNEAQLEKSRLLSDRFSAERPKGSFSTLEIQRTEQGDSAMYLCASSFSGGGEQFFGPGTRLTVL.

The chain recombines TRBV4-2 with TRBJ1-1; 7 positions agree with TRBD1. Germline-derived CDR1 and CDR2 are LGHNA and YNFKEQ. V lost 0 bases and J lost 0; bases outside the gene matches: 10. The CDR3 extends over 18 amino acids. The CDR3 sequence: CASSQDPRGTALNTEAFF. The CDR3 DNA follows: TGTGCCAGCAGCCAAGATCCTCGGGGGACAGCCCTGAACACTGAAGCTTTCTTT.

This clone was detected only once. The chain combines TRBV5-1 with TRBJ2-7; tentatively, D is TRBD1 or TRBD2 (5 bases each). Germline CDR1 is SGHRS and CDR2 is YFSETQ. The length of the CDR3 is 17 residues. Deletions cut 1 base from V and 1 base from J, with 18 bases between. Here the CDR3 reads CASSLYFFGGISYEQYF. The CDR3 DNA reads TGCGCCAGCAGCTTGTACTTCTTTGGGGGTATATCCTACGAGCAGTACTTC.

This clone was seen a single time. V gene TRBV10-2 combines with J gene TRBJ2-1; 7 nucleotides agree with TRBD2. Germline CDR1 reads WSHSY; CDR2 reads SAAADI. There are 14 residues in the CDR3. The V segment lost 7 bases and the J segment 4 bases; nucleotides outside the gene matches: 7. This CDR3 reads CASIGGREYNEQFF. CDR3 DNA sequence: TGCGCCAGCATCGGAGGGAGGGAGTACAATGAGCAGTTCTTC.

V gene TRBV5-1 combines with J gene TRBJ2-5; 8 nucleotides align to TRBD1. The trim removed 4 bases at V and 0 bases at J, leaving 8 bases unmatched. CDR1 is SGHRS and CDR2 is YFSETQ in the germline V gene. CDR3 length: 16 residues. The CDR3 here is CASSLGQGGYQETQYF. In nucleotides, the CDR3 is TGCGCCAGCAGCCTAGGACAGGGCGGCTACCAAGAGACCCAGTACTTC. Complete variable domain (other parts from reference TRBV5-1 and TRBJ2-5): KAGVTQTPRYLIKTRGQQVTLSCSPISGHRSVSWYQQTPGQGLQFLFEYFSETQRNKGNFPGRFSGRQFSNSRSEMNVSTLELGDSALYLCASSLGQGGYQETQYFGPGTRLLVL.

This clone occurred once. V and J are TRBV10-1 and TRBJ2-1; 14 nucleotides match TRBD2. In germline, CDR1 is WNHNN, CDR2 SYGVQD (reference sequence). The CDR3 loop spans 16 amino acids. Trimming at V came to 5 bases and at J to 5 bases, leaving 5 bases not matched to a gene. CDR3 nucleotides: TGCGCCAGCAGTCCGGGACTAGCGGGAGATAACAATGAGCAGTTCTTC. Its protein product is CASSPGLAGDNNEQFF.

This clone was seen once. CDR3 nucleotide sequence: TGTGCCAGCAGCCCACCGCGAGCGGGAGGGCCTAGCACAGATACGCAGTATTTT. It specifies CASSPPRAGGPSTDTQYF. The chain uses TRBV7-9 and TRBJ2-3; 10 positions match TRBD2. The trim removed 5 bases at V and 0 bases at J, leaving 11 bases unmatched. Per germline, CDR1 SEHNR and CDR2 FQNEAQ (reference sequence). The CDR3 extends over 18 amino acids.

Turning to this clone: Additional DNA sequences in this sample encode the identical CDR3. This rearrangement joins TRBV2 to TRBJ1-5, with 7 bases matching TRBD1. Trimming removed 5 bases from V and 1 base from J; junction bases left unmatched: 5. The CDR3 length is 15 residues. CDR1 SNHLY and CDR2 FYNNEI come from the germline V gene. CDR3 sequence: CASSRTGESNQPQHF. Here the CDR3 DNA reads TGTGCCAGCAGTCGAACAGGGGAGAGCAATCAGCCCCAGCATTTT.

The chain couples TRBV7-9 to TRBJ1-2; D call uncertain. CDR3 length: 13 amino acids. CDR1 and CDR2 (germline): SEHNR, FQNEAQ (reference sequence). V was pared by 5 bases and J by 4 bases, with 11 bases between. The CDR3 loop is CASSSTVFYGYTF. The DNA for the CDR3 is TGTGCCAGCAGCAGCACAGTGTTCTATGGCTACACCTTC.

CDR3 loop: CASSSVGTGQETQYF. DNA of the CDR3: TGTGCCAGCAGCTCCGTTGGGACAGGGCAAGAGACCCAGTACTTC. The V gene is TRBV11-2, the J gene TRBJ2-5, with 9 bases matching TRBD1. The J segment lost 2 bases and the V segment lost 4 bases, leaving 5 bases of the junction unmatched. Germline V gene lookup returns CDR1 SGHAT and CDR2 FQNNGV. The CDR3 runs 15 residues.

The chain couples TRBV5-6 to TRBJ2-2, with TRBD1 matching over 7 bases. V shed 4 bases and J 0 bases; nucleotides not matched to a gene: 3. The CDR3 is 15 residues long. Germline V gene sequence: CDR1 SGHDT, CDR2 YYEEEE. For the CDR3, the DNA is TGTGCCAGCAGCCGGGACAGCTCGAACACCGGGGAGCTGTTTTTT. Translating gives CASSRDSSNTGELFF.

The chain is built from TRBV30 and TRBJ2-1, with TRBD2 matching 11 bases. This CDR3 region has 13 residues. The J segment lost 9 bases and the V segment lost 5 bases, leaving 6 bases of the junction unmatched. In germline, CDR1 is GTSNPN, CDR2 SVGIG (reference sequence). The CDR3 sequence: CAWVLAGGGEQFF. CDR3 nucleotides: TGTGCCTGGGTGTTAGCGGGAGGGGGTGAGCAGTTCTTC. Based on the CDR3 plus reference TRBV30 and TRBJ2-1, the full variable domain is SQTIHQWPATLVQPVGSPLSLECTVEGTSNPNLYWYRQAAGRGLQLLFYSVGIGQISSEVPQNLSASRPQDRQFILSSKKLLLSDSGFYLCAWVLAGGGEQFFGPGTRLTVL.

This chain links TRBV28 with TRBJ1-5, with TRBD1 matching 9 bases. Germline CDR1 MDHEN, CDR2 SYDVKM. The CDR3 extends over 14 amino acids. The V and J ends lost 4 bases and 7 bases, in that order; junction bases with no gene match: 5. The CDR3 sequence: CASSWGQGRQPQHF. The CDR3 DNA reads as TGTGCCAGCAGTTGGGGACAGGGACGACAGCCCCAGCATTTT.

The chain recombines TRBV6-5 with TRBJ2-3; 8 bases agree with TRBD2. The CDR3 covers 14 residues. Germline V gene data show CDR1 as MNHEY and CDR2 as SVGAGI. Trimming at V came to 6 bases and at J to 2 bases, leaving 4 bases not matched to a gene. CDR3 bases: TGTGCCAGCAGCCTGACTAGCGCCACAGATACGCAGTATTTT. It translates to CASSLTSATDTQYF.

The chain combines TRBV10-3 with TRBJ2-1, with TRBD2 matching 9 bases. V shed 2 bases, J shed 6 bases, and the junction held 11 bases outside the gene matches. Germline lookup yields CDR1 ENHRY and CDR2 SYGVKD. This CDR3 spans 17 amino acids. The CDR3 region is CAISEAAGLAIANEQFF. CDR3 nucleotide sequence: TGTGCCATCAGTGAGGCGGCGGGACTAGCAATCGCCAATGAGCAGTTCTTC.

This clone was detected only once. The chain couples TRBV11-2 to TRBJ1-5; D not certain. The CDR3 is 16 residues long. V lost 0 bases and J 0 bases, leaving 9 bases between the germline ends. Germline CDR1 reads SGHAT; CDR2 reads FQNNGV. CDR3 amino acids: CASSLEGEFSNQPQHF. The CDR3, as DNA: TGTGCCAGCAGCTTAGAAGGCGAATTTAGCAATCAGCCCCAGCATTTT.

This rearrangement joins TRBV7-2 to TRBJ1-5, with 7 bases fitting TRBD1. The CDR3 length is 19 residues. In germline, CDR1 is SGHTA, CDR2 FQGNSA. The trim removed 1 base at V and 0 bases at J, leaving 12 bases unmatched. The CDR3: CASSLDSGTVEFSNQPQHF. The CDR3 DNA sequence: TGTGCCAGCAGCTTAGATTCCGGGACAGTTGAATTTAGCAATCAGCCCCAGCATTTT.

This clone was seen only once. The genes are TRBV5-1 and TRBJ1-1; D not certain. Germline V CDR1 and CDR2: SGHRS, YFSETQ. The CDR3 extends over 13 amino acids. Trimming removed 0 bases at V and 3 bases at J, with 6 bases between. CDR3 region: CASSLGTYTEAFF. The CDR3, as DNA: TGCGCCAGCAGCTTGGGCACCTACACTGAAGCTTTCTTT.

The rearrangement joins TRBV29-1 to TRBJ2-3, with unresolved D. Trimming removed 6 bases at V and 2 bases at J, with 18 bases between. The CDR3 is made up of 15 amino acids. CDR1 SQVTM and CDR2 ANQGSEA come from the germline V gene. CDR3 nucleotides: TGCAGCGTCCCACCGCCGAATGCCCTCACAGATACGCAGTATTTT. Its protein is CSVPPPNALTDTQYF.

Comment on this clone: At the DNA level, this CDR3 is encoded by other sequences in the same sample as well. V is TRBV29-1 and J is TRBJ2-3; no clear D. The germline V gene encodes CDR1 SQVTM and CDR2 ANQGSEA. Trimming shortened V by 0 bases and J by 2 bases, and 6 bases separated the two germline ends. This CDR3 is built from 13 residues. The CDR3 DNA reads as TGCAGCGTTGAAGATTCCTACACAGATACGCAGTATTTT. This gives the protein CSVEDSYTDTQYF.

The gene calls are TRBV7-9 and TRBJ2-2; possibly TRBD2 for D (5 bases). V lost 5 bases to trimming and J lost 0 bases, with 10 bases between them. CDR3 length: 15 residues. Germline loops: CDR1 SEHNR, CDR2 FQNEAQ (reference sequence). The CDR3 reads CASSPDYPNTGELFF. CDR3 nucleotides: TGTGCCAGCAGCCCAGACTATCCGAACACCGGGGAGCTGTTTTTT. The variable domain in full, completed from reference TRBV7-9 and TRBJ2-2, reads DTGVSQNPRHKITKRGQNVTFRCDPISEHNRLYWYRQTLGQGPEFLTYFQNEAQLEKSRLLSDRFSAERPKGSFSTLEIQRTEQGDSAMYLCASSPDYPNTGELFFGEGSRLTVL.

As DNA, the CDR3 is TGTGCCAGCAGCGTTGACGGGACAGGTTTCTACGAGCAGTACTTC. This gives the protein CASSVDGTGFYEQYF. V gene TRBV9 combines with J gene TRBJ2-7; TRBD1 aligns across 8 bases. With V trimmed by 2 bases and J by 3 bases, 7 bases remained unmatched. The CDR3 is 15 amino acids. Germline V CDR1 and CDR2: SGDLS, YYNGEE.

The V and J genes are TRBV27 and TRBJ2-1; 9 positions match TRBD2. CDR3 length: 15 amino acids. CDR1 is MNHEY and CDR2 is SMNVEV in the germline V gene (reference sequence). Losses at the gene ends were 0 bases for V and 9 bases for J; bases not matched to a gene: 6. This chain's CDR3 is CASSLSSGSGVEQFF. The CDR3 DNA reads TGTGCCAGCAGTTTATCTAGCGGGAGTGGTGTTGAGCAGTTCTTC.

The rearrangement uses TRBV15 and TRBJ2-5; 7 bases agree with TRBD2. Trimming at V came to 0 bases and at J to 4 bases, leaving 11 bases not matched to a gene. The CDR3 is 17 amino acids. Germline CDR1 LNHNV, CDR2 YYDKDF (reference sequence). The CDR3 region has the DNA TGTGCCACCAGCAGAGATCTGGGGCTAGCGGCGATAGAGACCCAGTACTTC. It yields the protein CATSRDLGLAAIETQYF.

The genes are TRBV10-1 and TRBJ1-1, with D perhaps TRBD1 (6 bases). Germline V gives CDR1 WNHNN, CDR2 SYGVQD (reference sequence). The V end was cut by 4 bases, the J end by 6 bases, with 9 bases between. The CDR3 consists of 12 residues. The CDR3 coding sequence is TGCGCCAGCAGTGTTTCAGGGGCTGAAGCTTTCTTT. Residues: CASSVSGAEAFF.